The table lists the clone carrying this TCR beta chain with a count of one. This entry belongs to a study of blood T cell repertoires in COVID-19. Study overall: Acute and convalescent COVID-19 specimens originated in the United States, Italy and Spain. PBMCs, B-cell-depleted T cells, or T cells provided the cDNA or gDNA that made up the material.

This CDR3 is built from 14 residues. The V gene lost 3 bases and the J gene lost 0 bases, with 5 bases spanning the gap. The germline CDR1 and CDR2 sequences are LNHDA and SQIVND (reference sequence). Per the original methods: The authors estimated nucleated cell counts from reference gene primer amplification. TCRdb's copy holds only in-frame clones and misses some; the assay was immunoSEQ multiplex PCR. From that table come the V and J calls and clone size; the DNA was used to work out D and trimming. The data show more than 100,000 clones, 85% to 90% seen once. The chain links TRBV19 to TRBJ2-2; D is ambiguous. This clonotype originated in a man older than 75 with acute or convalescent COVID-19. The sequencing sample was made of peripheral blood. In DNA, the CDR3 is TGTGCCAGTAGTATGGCTGCGAACACCGGGGAGCTGTTTTTT. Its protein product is CASSMAANTGELFF.